This T cell receptor (beta chain) emerged from a study of Graves' ophthalmopathy and Graves' hyperthyroidism. CDR1 and CDR2 from the germline V gene are SGHAT and FQNNGV. Trimming shortened V by 1 base and J by 2 bases, and 9 bases separated the two germline ends. The CDR3 runs to 14 residues. Study results and caveats: Most expanded clonotypes in thyroid above 0.001 frequency also showed up in blood.

Transcripts of RNA were the source for amplifying TCR beta CDR3 regions. HTBI primers primed a first-round RT-PCR, and a second-round multiplex PCR followed. In TCRdb, the multiplex PCR reads were re-called with MiXCR into one record per CDR3 protein. The table includes hundreds of thousands of distinct CDR3 sequences, about 20% detected once. A few counts support this clonotype. Antigen unknown. A follow-up of 18 months without ophthalmopathy meant that hyperthyroidism was stable. Sequenced input: peripheral blood. This sequence was found in a woman aged 18-29 years with stable Graves' hyperthyroidism. Some clones in this sample may be carry-over from other donors' samples. This chain uses TRBV11-2 with TRBJ2-7; D could derive from TRBD1 or TRBD2 (5 bases each). The DNA of the CDR3 is TGTGCCAGCAGCTTAGGAGAGGGACCCTACGAGCAGTACTTC. This sequence encodes CASSLGEGPYEQYF.